What follows describes a single T cell receptor (beta chain). V lost 10 bases and J lost 2, with 20 bases in between. This CDR3 has 15 residues. In germline, CDR1 is MNHEY, CDR2 SVGAGI. The data belong to a study of blood T cell repertoires in COVID-19. Turning to the study itself: In each case, the material was cDNA or gDNA derived from T cells, B-cell-depleted T cells, or PBMCs.

Sequencing used immunoSEQ multiplex PCR; TCRdb keeps in-frame clones, though not all of them. The sample shows around 340,000 clones, roughly 90% of them seen only once. The J gene is TRBJ1-2, the V gene TRBV6-5; no firm D call. The sequence derives from a woman in her fifties or sixties with COVID-19, enrolled during active disease. Sequenced material: peripheral blood. CDR3 sequence (DNA): TGTGCCATATTTTCGACGGGCGGGAGGAACTATGGCTACACCTTC. Translation: CAIFSTGGRNYGYTF.